This entry concerns a single TCR beta chain. There are 15 residues in the CDR3. Trimming took 4 bases from V and 5 from J; bases not matched to a gene: 9. CDR1 is SGHDT and CDR2 is YYEEEE in the germline V gene. This entry belongs to a study of blood T cell repertoires in COVID-19. About the research overall: Spain, Italy and the United States supplied samples that represented acute and convalescent COVID-19. PBMCs, B-cell-depleted T cells, or T cells provided the cDNA or gDNA that made up the material.

Per the study methods: Reference gene primer amplification in the assay estimated nucleated cell counts. Generated by immunoSEQ multiplex PCR, the TCRdb table keeps only in-frame clones and is missing some. That table furnishes V, J and clone size, whereas the DNA furnished D and trimming. The repertoire consists of fewer than 250,000 clones, with less than 90% occurring once and the leading ten covering about 1.1%. This TCR was recovered from a young man with acute or convalescent COVID-19. Sequencing used peripheral blood. The chain combines TRBV5-6 with TRBJ1-5; 7 positions match TRBD1. Here the CDR3 reads CASSTYRGLDQPQHF. The DNA for the CDR3 is TGTGCCAGCAGCACATACAGGGGATTGGATCAGCCCCAGCATTTT.